The sequence of this T cell receptor beta chain was determined in a study of T-cell reconstitution after alpha-beta-depleted transplantation in children. Preparation of the TCRbeta library was carried out with unique molecular identifiers. TCRdb itself ran the PCR reads through MiXCR, one entry per CDR3 protein. The sample includes roughly 310,000 distinct CDR3 sequences, approximately 23% of them seen just once. This clonotype has a handful of counts. As yet, its antigen is unknown. Trimming left V 3 bases short and J 2 bases short, with 11 bases between. Germline CDR1 reads MNHEY; CDR2 reads SMNVEV (reference sequence). The CDR3 runs to 14 residues. Study observations and caveats: Alpha-beta T cells present about two months after transplant were reported to originate from several hundred expanded graft clones. Among T cells one year after transplant, newly produced cells accounted for most counts and diversity. The high TCRbeta diversity at day 60 in some patients came from surviving recipient T cells and thymic progenitors.

Sequencing used PBMCs, mostly from graft donor cells, obtained 180 days after TCRalphabeta/CD19-depleted stem cell transplant. The sequence was collected from a male patient younger than 18 who had a stem cell transplant for acute lymphoblastic leukemia, so the T cells may come from the graft donor. The rearrangement uses TRBV27 and TRBJ2-7; D is perhaps TRBD2 (6 bases). The CDR3 region has the DNA TGTGCCAGCAGTTTTGGAGGGAGAGCCTACGAGCAGTACTTC. Its translation is CASSFGGRAYEQYF.